This T cell receptor beta chain was obtained from a study of cytomegalovirus exposure and HLA in healthy donors. Overall study findings and caveats: A later examination showed that TCR association rates differed by HLA locus, with DRB1 most and HLA-C fewest. Confirmation in vitro established that a few CMV-associated chains were specific for CMV antigens. Cytomegalovirus-associated status was assigned to 164 TCR beta chains.

CDR3 size: 13 residues. Trimming took 3 bases from V and 8 from J; bases not matched to a gene: 5. Germline-derived CDR1 and CDR2 are SGDLS and YYNGEE. On this clone: Its antigen is as yet unknown.

60 Vbeta and 13 Jbeta primers were used in PCR. TCRdb's table, derived via immunoSEQ multiplex PCR, lists solely in-frame clones and lacks some. The profile shows tens of thousands of clones, roughly four fifths of them singletons. The clonotype comes from a woman aged 40 to 50 in good health and CMV-seropositive. The material sequenced was PBMCs. The V and J genes are TRBV9 and TRBJ2-3; 8 bases are a match to TRBD2. The CDR3 loop reads CASSGAGAGTQYF. The CDR3 DNA reads as TGTGCCAGCAGCGGAGCGGGGGCGGGTACGCAGTATTTT.